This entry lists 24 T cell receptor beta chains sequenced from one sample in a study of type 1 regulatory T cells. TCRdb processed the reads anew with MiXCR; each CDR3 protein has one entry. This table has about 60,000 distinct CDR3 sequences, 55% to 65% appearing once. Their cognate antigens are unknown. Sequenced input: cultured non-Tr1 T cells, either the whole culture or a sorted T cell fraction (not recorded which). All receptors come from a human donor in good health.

This chain's CDR3 is CSANSAYEQYF. CDR3 bases: TGCAGTGCCAATTCGGCCTACGAGCAGTACTTC. This chain joins TRBV20-1 and TRBJ2-7; D is ambiguous. This CDR3 has 11 residues. Per germline, CDR1 DFQATT and CDR2 SNEGSKA (reference sequence). The germline V and J ends were trimmed by 6 bases and 2 bases, with 8 bases remaining between them.

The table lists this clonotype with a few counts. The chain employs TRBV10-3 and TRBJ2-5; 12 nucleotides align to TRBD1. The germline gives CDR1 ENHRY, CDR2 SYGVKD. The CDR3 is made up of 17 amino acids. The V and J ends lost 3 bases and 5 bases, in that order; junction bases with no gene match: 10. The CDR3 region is CAISDTGQGAPFETQYF. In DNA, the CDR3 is TGTGCCATCAGTGACACGGGACAGGGGGCGCCTTTTGAGACCCAGTACTTC.

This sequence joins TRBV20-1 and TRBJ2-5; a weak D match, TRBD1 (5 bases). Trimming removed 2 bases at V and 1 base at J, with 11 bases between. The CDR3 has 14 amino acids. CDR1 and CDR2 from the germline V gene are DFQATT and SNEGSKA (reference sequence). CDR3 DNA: TGCAGTGCTAGATTGACAGTATCCCAAGAGACCCAGTACTTC. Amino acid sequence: CSARLTVSQETQYF.

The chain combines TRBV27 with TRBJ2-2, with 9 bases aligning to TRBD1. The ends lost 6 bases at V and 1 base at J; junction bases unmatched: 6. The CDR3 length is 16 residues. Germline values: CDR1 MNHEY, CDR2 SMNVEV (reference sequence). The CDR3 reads CASSQPGQGNTGELFF. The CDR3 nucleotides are TGTGCCAGCAGCCAACCGGGACAGGGGAACACCGGGGAGCTGTTTTTT.

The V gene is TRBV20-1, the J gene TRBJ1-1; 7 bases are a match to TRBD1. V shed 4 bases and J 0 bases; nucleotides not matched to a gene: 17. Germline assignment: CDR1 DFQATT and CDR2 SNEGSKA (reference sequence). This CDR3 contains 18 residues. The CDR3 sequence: CSAIGRYRGRLMNTEAFF. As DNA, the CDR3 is TGCAGTGCTATCGGCCGCTACAGGGGCCGCCTAATGAACACTGAAGCTTTCTTT.

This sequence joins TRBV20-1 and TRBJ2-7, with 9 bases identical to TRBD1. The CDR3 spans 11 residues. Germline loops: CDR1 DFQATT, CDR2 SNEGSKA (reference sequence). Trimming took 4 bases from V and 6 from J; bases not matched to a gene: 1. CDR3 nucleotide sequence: TGCAGTGCTATGACAGGGGGCGAGCAGTACTTC. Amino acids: CSAMTGGEQYF.

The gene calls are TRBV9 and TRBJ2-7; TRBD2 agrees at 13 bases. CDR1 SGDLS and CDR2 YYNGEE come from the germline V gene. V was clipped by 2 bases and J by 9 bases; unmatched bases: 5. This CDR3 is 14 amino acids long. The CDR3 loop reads CASSVGLAGEVQYF. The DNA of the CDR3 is TGTGCCAGCAGCGTCGGACTAGCGGGAGAGGTGCAGTACTTC.

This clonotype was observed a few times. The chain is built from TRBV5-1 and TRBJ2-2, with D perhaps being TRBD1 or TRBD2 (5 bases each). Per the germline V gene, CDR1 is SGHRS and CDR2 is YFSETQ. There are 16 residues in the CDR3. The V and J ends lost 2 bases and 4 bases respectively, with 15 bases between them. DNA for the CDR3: TGCGCCAGCAGCTTTTCGGGGTCCCAGGGCACCGGGGAGCTGTTTTTT. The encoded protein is CASSFSGSQGTGELFF.

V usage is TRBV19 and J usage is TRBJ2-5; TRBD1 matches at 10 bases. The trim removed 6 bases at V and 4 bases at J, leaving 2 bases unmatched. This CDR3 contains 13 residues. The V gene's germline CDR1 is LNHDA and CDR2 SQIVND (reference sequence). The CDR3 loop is CASSDRGRETQYF. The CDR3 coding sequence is TGTGCCAGTAGCGACAGGGGGCGAGAGACCCAGTACTTC.

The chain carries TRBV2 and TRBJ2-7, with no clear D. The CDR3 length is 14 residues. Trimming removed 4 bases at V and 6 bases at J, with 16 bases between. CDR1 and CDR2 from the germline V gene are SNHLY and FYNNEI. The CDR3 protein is CASSGRMSDFEQYF. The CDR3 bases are TGTGCCAGCAGTGGAAGGATGTCTGATTTCGAGCAGTACTTC. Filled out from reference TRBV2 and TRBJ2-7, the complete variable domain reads EPEVTQTPSHQVTQMGQEVILRCVPISNHLYFYWYRQILGQKVEFLVSFYNNEISEKSEIFDDQFSVERPDGSNFTLKIRSTKLEDSAMYFCASSGRMSDFEQYFGPGTRLTVT.

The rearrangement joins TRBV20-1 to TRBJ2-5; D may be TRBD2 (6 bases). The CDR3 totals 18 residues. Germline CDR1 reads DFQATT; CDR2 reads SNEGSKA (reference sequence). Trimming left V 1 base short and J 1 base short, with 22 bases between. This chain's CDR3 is CSARVNGGGTGAQETQYF. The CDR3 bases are TGCAGTGCTAGAGTCAACGGAGGCGGGACCGGGGCCCAAGAGACCCAGTACTTC.

Here the CDR3 reads CASSQTGYGTEAFF. The CDR3 nucleotides read TGTGCCAGCAGCCAGACAGGGTATGGCACTGAAGCTTTCTTT. V and J are TRBV3-1 and TRBJ1-1; 7 bases match TRBD1. Germline V gene data show CDR1 as LGHDT and CDR2 as YNNKEL (reference sequence). The CDR3 spans 14 residues. V trimming: 3 bases; J trimming: 4 bases; junction bases outside the gene matches: 5.

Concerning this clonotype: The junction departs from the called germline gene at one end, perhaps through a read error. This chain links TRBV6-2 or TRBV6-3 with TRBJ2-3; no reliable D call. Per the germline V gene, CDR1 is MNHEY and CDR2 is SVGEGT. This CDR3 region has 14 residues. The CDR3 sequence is CVSSYFVNGDTQYF. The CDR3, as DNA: TGTGTCAGCAGTTATTTCGTGAATGGGGATACGCAGTATTTT.

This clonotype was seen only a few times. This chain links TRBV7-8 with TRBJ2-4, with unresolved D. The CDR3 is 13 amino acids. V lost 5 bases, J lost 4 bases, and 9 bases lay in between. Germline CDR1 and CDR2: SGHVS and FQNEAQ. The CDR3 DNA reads TGTGCCAGCAGCACTATTGCGAAAAACATTCAGTACTTC. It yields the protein CASSTIAKNIQYF.

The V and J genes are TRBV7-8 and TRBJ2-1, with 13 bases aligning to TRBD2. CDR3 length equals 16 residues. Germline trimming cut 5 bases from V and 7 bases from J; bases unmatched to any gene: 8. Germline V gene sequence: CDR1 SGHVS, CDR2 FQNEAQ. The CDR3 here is CASSPARTSGRNEQFF. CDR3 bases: TGTGCCAGCAGCCCGGCTCGGACTAGCGGGAGAAATGAGCAGTTCTTC.

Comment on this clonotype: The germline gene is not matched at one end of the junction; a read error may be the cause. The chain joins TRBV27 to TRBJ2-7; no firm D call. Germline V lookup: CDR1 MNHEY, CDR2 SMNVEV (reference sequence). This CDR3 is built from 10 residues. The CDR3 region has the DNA TGCGGGTTTGTCCGGAGTGAGCAGTACTTC. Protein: CGFVRSEQYF.

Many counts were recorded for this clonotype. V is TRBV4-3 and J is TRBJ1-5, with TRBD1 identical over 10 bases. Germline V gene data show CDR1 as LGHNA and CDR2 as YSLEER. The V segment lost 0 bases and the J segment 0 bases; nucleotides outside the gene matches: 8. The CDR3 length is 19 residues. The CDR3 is CASSQDLTGGLNSNQPQHF. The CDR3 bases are TGCGCCAGCAGCCAAGATCTGACAGGGGGCCTAAATAGCAATCAGCCCCAGCATTTT.

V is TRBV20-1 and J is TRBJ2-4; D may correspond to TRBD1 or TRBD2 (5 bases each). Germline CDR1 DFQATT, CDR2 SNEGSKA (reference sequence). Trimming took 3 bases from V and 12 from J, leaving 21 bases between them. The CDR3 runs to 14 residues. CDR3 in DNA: TGCAGTGCTAGGATCTATGAGCAGGGAGATTCTCAGTACTTC. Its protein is CSARIYEQGDSQYF.

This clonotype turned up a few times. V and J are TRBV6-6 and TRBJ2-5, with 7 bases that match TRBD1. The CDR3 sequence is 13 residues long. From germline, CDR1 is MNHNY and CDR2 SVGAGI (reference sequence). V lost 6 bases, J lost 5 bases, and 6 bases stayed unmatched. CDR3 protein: CASRVQGIETQYF. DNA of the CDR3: TGTGCCAGCAGGGTACAGGGGATTGAGACCCAGTACTTC.

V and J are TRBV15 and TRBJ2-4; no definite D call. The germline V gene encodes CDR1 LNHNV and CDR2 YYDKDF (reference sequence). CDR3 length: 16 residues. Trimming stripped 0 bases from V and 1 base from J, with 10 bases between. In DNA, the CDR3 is TGTGCCACCAGCAGAGATTTCGGGCAGGCCAAAAACATTCAGTACTTC. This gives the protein CATSRDFGQAKNIQYF.

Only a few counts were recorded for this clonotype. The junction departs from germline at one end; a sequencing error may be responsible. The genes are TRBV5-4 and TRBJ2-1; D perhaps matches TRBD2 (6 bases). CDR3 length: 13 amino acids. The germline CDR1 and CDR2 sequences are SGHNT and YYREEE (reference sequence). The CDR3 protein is CASSYGLNNEQFF. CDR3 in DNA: TGTGCCAGCAGCTACGGACTAAACAACGAGCAGTTCTTC.

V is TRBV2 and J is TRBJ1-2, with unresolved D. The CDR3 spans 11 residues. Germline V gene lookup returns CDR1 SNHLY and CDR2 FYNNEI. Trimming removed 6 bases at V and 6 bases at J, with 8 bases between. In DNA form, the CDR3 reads TGTGCCAGCAGGTCAGGTGATGGCTACACCTTC. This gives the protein CASRSGDGYTF.

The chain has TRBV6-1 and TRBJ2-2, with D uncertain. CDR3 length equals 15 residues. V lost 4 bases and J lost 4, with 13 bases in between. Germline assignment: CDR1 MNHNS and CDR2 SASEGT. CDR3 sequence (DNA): TGTGCCAGCAGTGTGAAGGGTCTCGGCACCGGGGAGCTGTTTTTT. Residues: CASSVKGLGTGELFF.

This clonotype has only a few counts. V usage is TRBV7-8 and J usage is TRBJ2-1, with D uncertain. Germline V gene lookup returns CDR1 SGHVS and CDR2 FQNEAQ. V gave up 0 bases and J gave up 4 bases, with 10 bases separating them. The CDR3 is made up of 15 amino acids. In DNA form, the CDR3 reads TGTGCCAGCAGCTTAGCGGGAAGGGATTACAATGAGCAGTTCTTC. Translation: CASSLAGRDYNEQFF.